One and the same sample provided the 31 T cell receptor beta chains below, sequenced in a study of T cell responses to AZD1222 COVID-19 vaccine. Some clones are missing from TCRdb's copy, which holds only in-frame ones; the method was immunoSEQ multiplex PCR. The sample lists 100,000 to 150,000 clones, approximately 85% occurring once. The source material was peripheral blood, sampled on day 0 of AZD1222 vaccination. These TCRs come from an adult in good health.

The CDR3 region is CASGPDRGGPNGYTF. For the CDR3, the DNA is TGTGCTAGTGGGCCGGACAGGGGCGGACCGAATGGCTACACCTTC. The rearrangement links TRBV12-5 to TRBJ1-2, with TRBD1 matching 9 bases. CDR3 length equals 15 residues. Trimming took 6 bases from V and 6 from J; bases not matched to a gene: 11. Germline V gives CDR1 LGHNT, CDR2 FRNRAP.

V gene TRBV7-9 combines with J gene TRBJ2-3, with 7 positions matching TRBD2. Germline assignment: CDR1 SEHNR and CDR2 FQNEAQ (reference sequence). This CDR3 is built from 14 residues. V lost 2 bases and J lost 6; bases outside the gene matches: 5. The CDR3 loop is CASSLIREGDTQYF. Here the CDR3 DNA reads TGTGCCAGCAGCTTAATCAGGGAGGGGGATACGCAGTATTTT.

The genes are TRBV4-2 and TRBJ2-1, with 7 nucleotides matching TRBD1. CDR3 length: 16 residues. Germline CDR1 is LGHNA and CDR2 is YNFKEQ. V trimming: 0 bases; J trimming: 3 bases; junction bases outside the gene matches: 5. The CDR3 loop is CASSQEEGANYNEQFF. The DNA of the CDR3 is TGTGCCAGCAGCCAAGAAGAGGGGGCGAACTACAATGAGCAGTTCTTC.

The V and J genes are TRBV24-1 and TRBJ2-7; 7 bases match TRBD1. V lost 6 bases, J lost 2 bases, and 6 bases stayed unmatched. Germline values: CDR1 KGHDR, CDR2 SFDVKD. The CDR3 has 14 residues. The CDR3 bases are TGTGCCACCAGTCATACGGGACAGCCCTACGAGCAGTACTTC. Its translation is CATSHTGQPYEQYF.

The CDR3, as DNA: TGTGCCAGCAGCTTGAGACAGAGCTATGGCTACACCTTC. This encodes CASSLRQSYGYTF. This chain connects TRBV5-4 to TRBJ1-2; weak D call: TRBD1 (5 bases). CDR1 is SGHNT, CDR2 YYREEE, per germline (reference sequence). The V end was cut by 1 base, the J end by 4 bases, with 8 bases between. The CDR3 is made up of 13 amino acids. Drawing the rest from reference TRBV5-4 and TRBJ1-2, the complete variable domain is ETGVTQSPTHLIKTRGQQVTLRCSSQSGHNTVSWYQQALGQGPQFIFQYYREEENGRGNFPPRFSGLQFPNYSSELNVNALELDDSALYLCASSLRQSYGYTFGSGTRLTVV.

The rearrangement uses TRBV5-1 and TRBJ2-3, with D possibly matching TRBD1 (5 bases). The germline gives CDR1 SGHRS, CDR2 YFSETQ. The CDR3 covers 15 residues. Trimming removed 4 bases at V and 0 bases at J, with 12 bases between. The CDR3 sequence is CASSTTGTSTDTQYF. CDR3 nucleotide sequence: TGCGCCAGCAGCACAACAGGAACCAGCACAGATACGCAGTATTTT.

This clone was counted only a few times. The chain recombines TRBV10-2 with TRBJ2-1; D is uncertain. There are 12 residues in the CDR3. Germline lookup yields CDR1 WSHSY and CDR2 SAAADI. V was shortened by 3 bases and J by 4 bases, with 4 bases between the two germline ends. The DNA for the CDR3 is TGCGCCAGCAGTGAACGGTACAATGAGCAGTTCTTC. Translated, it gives CASSERYNEQFF.

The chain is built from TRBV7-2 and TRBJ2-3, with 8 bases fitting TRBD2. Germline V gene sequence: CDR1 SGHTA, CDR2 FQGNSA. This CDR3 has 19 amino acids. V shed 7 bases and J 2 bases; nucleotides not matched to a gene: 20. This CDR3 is CASNVRGGEMKIVTDTQYF. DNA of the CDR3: TGTGCCAGCAACGTACGGGGGGGCGAAATGAAGATCGTCACAGATACGCAGTATTTT.

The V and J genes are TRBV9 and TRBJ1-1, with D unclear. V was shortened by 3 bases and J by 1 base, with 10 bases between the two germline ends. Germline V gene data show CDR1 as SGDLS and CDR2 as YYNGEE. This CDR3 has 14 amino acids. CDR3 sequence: CASSEGLGNTEAFF. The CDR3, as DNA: TGTGCCAGCAGCGAAGGGTTGGGGAACACTGAAGCTTTCTTT.

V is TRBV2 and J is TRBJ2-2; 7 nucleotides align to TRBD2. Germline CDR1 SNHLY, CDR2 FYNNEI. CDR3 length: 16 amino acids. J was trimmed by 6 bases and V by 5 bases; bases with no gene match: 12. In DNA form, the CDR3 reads TGTGCCAGCAGTTTATCCGGGACTACGGTTGCCGGGGAGCTGTTTTTT. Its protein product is CASSLSGTTVAGELFF.

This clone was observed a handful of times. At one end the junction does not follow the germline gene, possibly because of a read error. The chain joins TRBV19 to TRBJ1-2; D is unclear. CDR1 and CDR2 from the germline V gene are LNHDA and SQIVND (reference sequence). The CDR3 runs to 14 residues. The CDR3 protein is CASSNPRANSGYTF. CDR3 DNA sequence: TGTGCCAGTAGTAATCCTCGGGCGAACTCTGGCTACACCTTC.

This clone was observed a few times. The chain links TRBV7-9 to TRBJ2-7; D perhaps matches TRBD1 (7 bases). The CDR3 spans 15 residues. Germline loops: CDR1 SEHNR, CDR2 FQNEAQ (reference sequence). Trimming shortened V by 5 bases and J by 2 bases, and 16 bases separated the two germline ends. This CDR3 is CASSLGRGEAYEQYF. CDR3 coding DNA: TGTGCCAGCAGCCTTGGCAGGGGGGAGGCCTACGAGCAGTACTTC.

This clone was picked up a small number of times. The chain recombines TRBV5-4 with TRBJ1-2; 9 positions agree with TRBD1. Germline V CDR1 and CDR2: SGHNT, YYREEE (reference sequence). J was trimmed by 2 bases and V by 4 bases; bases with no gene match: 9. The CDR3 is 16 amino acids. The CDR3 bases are TGTGCCAGCAGCCAGTCCCGGGACAGGGCGAACTATGGCTACACCTTC. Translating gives CASSQSRDRANYGYTF.

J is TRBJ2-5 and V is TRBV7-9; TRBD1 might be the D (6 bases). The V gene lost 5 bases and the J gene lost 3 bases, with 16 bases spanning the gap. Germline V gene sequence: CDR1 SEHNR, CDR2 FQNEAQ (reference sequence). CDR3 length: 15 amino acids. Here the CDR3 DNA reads TGTGCCAGCAGCAGAGGGGACACCCGAGAAGAGACCCAGTACTTC. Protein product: CASSRGDTREETQYF.

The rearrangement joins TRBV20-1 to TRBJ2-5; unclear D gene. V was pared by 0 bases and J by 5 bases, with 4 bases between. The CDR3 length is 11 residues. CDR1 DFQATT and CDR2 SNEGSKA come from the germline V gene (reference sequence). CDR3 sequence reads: CSARDLETQYF. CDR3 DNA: TGCAGTGCTAGAGATCTGGAGACCCAGTACTTC.

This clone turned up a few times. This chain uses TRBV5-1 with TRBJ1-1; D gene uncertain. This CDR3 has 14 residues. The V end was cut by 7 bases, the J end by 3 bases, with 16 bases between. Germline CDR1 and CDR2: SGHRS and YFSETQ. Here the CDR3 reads CASRQISGDTEAFF. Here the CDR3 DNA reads TGCGCCAGCCGGCAGATCTCCGGGGACACTGAAGCTTTCTTT.

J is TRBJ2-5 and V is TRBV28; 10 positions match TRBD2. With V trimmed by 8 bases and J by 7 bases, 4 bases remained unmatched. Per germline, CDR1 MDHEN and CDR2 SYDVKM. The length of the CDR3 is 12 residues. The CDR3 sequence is CASGTSESTQYF. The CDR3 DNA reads TGTGCCAGCGGGACTAGCGAATCGACCCAGTACTTC.

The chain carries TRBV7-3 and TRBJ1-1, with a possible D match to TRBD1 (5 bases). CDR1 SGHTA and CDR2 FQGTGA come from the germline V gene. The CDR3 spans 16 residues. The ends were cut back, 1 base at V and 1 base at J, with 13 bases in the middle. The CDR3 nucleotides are TGTGCCAGCAGCTTAAATCGGGGCTCGAGGAACACTGAAGCTTTCTTT. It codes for CASSLNRGSRNTEAFF.

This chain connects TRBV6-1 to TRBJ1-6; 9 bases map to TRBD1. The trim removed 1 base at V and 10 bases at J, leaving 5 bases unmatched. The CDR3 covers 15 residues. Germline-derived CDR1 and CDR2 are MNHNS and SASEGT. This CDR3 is CASSEDRGRGSPLHF. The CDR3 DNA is TGTGCCAGCAGTGAAGACAGGGGGCGCGGATCACCCCTCCACTTT.

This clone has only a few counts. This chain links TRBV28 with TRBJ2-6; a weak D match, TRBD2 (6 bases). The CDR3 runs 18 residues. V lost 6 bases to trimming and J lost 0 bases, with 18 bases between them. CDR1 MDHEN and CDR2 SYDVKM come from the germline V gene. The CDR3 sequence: CASSPVGGSSSGANVLTF. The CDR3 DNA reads TGTGCCAGCAGCCCGGTCGGGGGATCAAGCTCTGGGGCCAACGTCCTGACTTTC.

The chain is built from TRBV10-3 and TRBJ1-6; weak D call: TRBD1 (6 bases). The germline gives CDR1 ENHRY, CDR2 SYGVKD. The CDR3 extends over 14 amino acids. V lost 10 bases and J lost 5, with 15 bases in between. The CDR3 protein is CATGRGDNNSPLHF. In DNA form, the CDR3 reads TGTGCCACGGGAAGGGGGGACAATAATTCACCCCTCCACTTT.

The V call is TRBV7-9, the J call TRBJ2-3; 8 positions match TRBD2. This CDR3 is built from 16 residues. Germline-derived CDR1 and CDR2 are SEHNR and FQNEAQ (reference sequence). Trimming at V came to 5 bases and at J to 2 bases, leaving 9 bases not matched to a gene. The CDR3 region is CASSILSGVYTDTQYF. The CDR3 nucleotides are TGTGCCAGCAGCATACTTAGCGGGGTGTACACAGATACGCAGTATTTT.

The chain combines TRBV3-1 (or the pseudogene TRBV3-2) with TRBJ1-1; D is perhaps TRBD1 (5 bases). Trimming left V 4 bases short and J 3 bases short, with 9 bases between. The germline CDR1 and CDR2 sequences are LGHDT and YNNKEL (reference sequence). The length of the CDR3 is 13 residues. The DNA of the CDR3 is TGTGCCAGCAGCCCTCTGGGGGACACTGAAGCTTTCTTT. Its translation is CASSPLGDTEAFF.

CDR3: CAWTMARDTEAFF. CDR3 nucleotide sequence: TGTGCCTGGACCATGGCTAGGGACACTGAAGCTTTCTTT. The rearrangement links TRBV30 to TRBJ1-1; D ambiguous. V lost 4 bases and J lost 3, with 12 bases in between. CDR1 is GTSNPN, CDR2 SVGIG, per germline (reference sequence). The length of the CDR3 is 13 residues.

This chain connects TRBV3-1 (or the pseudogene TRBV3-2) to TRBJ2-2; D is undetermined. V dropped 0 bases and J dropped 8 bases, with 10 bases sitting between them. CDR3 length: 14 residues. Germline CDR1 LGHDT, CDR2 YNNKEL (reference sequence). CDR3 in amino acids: CASSQDIRVGELFF. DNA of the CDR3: TGTGCCAGCAGCCAAGATATCCGGGTGGGGGAGCTGTTTTTT.

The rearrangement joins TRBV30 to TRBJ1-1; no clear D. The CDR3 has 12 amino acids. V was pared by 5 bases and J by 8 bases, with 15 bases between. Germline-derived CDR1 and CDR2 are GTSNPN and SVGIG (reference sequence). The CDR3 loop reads CAWVVLDGEAFF. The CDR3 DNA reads TGTGCCTGGGTTGTACTCGACGGGGAAGCTTTCTTT.

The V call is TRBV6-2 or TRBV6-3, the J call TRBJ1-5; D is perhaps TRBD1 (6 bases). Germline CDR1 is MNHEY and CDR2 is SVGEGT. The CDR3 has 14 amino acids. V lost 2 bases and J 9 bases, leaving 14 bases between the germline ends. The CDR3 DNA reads TGTGCCAGCAGTTACGAGGACAGCCGTTGGCCCCAGCATTTT. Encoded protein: CASSYEDSRWPQHF.

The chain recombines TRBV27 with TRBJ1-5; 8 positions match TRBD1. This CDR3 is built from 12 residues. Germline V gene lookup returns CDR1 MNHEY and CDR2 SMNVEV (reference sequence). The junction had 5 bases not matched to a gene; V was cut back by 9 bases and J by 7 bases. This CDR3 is CASRTGNQPQHF. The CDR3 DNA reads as TGTGCCAGTAGGACAGGGAACCAGCCCCAGCATTTT.

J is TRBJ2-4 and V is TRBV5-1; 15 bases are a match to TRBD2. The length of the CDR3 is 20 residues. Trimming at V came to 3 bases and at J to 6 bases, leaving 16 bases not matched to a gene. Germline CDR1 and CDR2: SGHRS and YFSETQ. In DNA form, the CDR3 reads TGCGCCAGCAGCTCAACGGGACTAGCGGGAGGACTAAAGGTCTTAAACATTCAGTACTTC. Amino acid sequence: CASSSTGLAGGLKVLNIQYF. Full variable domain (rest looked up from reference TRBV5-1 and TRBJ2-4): KAGVTQTPRYLIKTRGQQVTLSCSPISGHRSVSWYQQTPGQGLQFLFEYFSETQRNKGNFPGRFSGRQFSNSRSEMNVSTLELGDSALYLCASSSTGLAGGLKVLNIQYFGAGTRLSVL.

CDR3 loop: CASGGRYTEAFF. For the CDR3, the DNA is TGTGCCAGCGGGGGGCGCTATACTGAAGCTTTCTTT. The chain recombines TRBV6-5 with TRBJ1-1; TRBD1 might be the D (6 bases). The CDR3 extends over 12 amino acids. Germline V CDR1 and CDR2: MNHEY, SVGAGI. V was clipped by 8 bases and J by 5 bases, with 12 bases between them.

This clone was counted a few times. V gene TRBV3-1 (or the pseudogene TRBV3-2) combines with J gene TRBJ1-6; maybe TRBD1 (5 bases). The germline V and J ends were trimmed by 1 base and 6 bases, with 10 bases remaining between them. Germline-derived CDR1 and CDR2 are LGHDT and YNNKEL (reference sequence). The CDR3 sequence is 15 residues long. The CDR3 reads CASSQGGVGNSPLHF. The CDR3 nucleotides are TGTGCCAGCAGCCAAGGGGGCGTGGGTAATTCACCCCTCCACTTT.